This record looks at one TCR beta chain sequence and its context. Its antigen is still unknown. Assay: immunoSEQ multiplex PCR; the TCRdb copy retains only in-frame clones and omits some. The data show around 20,000 clones, about 50% seen once. The CDR3 has 13 amino acids. The germline V gene has CDR1 SGDLS and CDR2 YYNGEE. Trimming stripped 2 bases from V and 8 bases from J, with 12 bases between. This entry belongs to a study of radiation and T cells in renal cell carcinoma. Study-wide results and limits: Irradiated tumors had higher TCR clonality than control tumors. Top tumor clonotypes rose in blood 2 weeks post-radiation, then contracted.

Specified treatment: 15 Gy SBRT to primary tumor, nephrectomy 4 weeks later. This chain links TRBV9 with TRBJ2-3, with D perhaps TRBD2 (6 bases). This specimen consisted of tumor tissue, obtained from a patient whose treatment included radiotherapy and nephrectomy. This receptor was taken from a woman between 50 and 59 years old with renal cell carcinoma. The CDR3 DNA reads TGTGCCAGCAGCGTCGAGGAGGGGAGTACGCAGTATTTT. Translating gives CASSVEEGSTQYF.